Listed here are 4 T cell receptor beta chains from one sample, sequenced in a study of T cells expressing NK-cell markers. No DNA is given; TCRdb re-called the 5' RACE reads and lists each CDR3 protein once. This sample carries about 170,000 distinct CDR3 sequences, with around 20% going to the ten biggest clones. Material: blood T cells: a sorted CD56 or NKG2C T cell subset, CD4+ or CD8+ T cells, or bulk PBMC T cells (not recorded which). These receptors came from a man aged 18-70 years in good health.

The CDR3 loop is CASSLGGQGADQPQHF. The chain joins TRBV7-9 to TRBJ1-5; as DNA is missing, the TRBD1 call by TCRdb cannot be tested. The V gene's germline CDR1 is SEHNR and CDR2 FQNEAQ (reference sequence). The CDR3 has 16 residues.

The CDR3 sequence: CASSTGEGSQPQHF. The rearrangement links TRBV7-9 to TRBJ1-5. CDR1 is SEHNR and CDR2 is FQNEAQ in the germline V gene (reference sequence). The CDR3 loop spans 14 amino acids.

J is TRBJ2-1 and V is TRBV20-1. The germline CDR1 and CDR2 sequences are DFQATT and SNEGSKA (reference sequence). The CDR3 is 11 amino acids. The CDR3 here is CSASLGNEQFF.

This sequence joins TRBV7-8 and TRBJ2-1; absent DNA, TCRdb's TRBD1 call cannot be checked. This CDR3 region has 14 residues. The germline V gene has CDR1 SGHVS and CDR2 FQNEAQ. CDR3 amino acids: CASSSDREQNEQFF.